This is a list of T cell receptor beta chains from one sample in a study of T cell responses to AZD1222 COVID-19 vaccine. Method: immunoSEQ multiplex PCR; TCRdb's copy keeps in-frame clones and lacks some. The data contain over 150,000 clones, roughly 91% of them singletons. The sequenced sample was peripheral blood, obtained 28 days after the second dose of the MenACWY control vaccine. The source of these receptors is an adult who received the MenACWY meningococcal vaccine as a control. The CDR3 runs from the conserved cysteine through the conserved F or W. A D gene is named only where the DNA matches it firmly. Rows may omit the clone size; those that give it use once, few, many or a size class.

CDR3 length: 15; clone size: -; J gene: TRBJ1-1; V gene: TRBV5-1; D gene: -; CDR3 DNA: TGCGCCAGCAGCCGGGCGGCGGACACGAACACTGAAGCTTTCTTT; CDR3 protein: CASSRAADTNTEAFF
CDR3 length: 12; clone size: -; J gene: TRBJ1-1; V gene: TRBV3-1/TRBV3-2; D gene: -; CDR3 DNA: TGTGCCAGCAGCCACTTAAACACTGAAGCTTTCTTT; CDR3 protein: CASSHLNTEAFF
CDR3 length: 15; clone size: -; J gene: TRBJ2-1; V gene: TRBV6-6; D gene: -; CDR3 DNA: TGTGCCAGCAGCCCCGACAGTAGCTCCTACAATGAGCAGTTCTTC; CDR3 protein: CASSPDSSSYNEQFF
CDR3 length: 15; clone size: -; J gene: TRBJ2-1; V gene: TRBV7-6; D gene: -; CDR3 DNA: TGTGCCAGCAGCTTAGGAGGGGCAGGACCCAATGAGCAGTTCTTC; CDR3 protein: CASSLGGAGPNEQFF
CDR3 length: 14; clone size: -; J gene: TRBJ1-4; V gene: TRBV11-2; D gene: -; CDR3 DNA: TGTGCCAGCAGCTACGGGCCGTTTAATGAAAAACTGTTTTTT; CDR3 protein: CASSYGPFNEKLFF
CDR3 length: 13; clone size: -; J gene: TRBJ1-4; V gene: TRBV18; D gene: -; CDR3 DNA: TGTGCCAGCACCGGACAGCTCAATGAAAAACTGTTTTTT; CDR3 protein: CASTGQLNEKLFF
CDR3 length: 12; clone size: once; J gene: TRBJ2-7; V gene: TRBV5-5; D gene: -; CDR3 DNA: TGTGCCAGCAGCTTGGCTGACTACGAGCAGTACTTC; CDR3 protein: CASSLADYEQYF
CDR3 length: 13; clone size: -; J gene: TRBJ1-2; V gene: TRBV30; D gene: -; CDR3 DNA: TGTGCCTGGAGTGTACTAGGAAACTATGGCTACACCTTC; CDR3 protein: CAWSVLGNYGYTF
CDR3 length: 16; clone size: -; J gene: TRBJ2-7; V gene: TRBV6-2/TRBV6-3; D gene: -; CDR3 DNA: TGTGCCAGCAGCCCCCTTGGGCAGCTTCCTCCCTACGAGCAGTACTTC; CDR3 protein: CASSPLGQLPPYEQYF
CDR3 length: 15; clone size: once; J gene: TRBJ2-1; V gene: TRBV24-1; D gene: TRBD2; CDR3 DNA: TGTGCCACCAGAGGGAGCGGGGGGGCCAACAATGAGCAGTTCTTC; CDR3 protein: CATRGSGGANNEQFF
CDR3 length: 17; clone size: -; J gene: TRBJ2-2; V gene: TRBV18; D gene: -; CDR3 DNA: TGTGCCAGCTCGTCAATGGATAAACTTCAGGGCTCCGGGGAGCTGTTTTTT; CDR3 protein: CASSSMDKLQGSGELFF
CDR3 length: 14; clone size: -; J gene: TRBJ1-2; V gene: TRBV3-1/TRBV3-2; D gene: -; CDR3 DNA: TGTGCCAGCAGCCAAGATCGGAAGAGTTATGGCTACACCTTC; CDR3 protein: CASSQDRKSYGYTF
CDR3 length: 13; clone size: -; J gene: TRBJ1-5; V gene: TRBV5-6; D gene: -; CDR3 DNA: TGTGCCAGCAGCTCAATCTCAGGGCGGCCCCAGCATTTT; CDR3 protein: CASSSISGRPQHF
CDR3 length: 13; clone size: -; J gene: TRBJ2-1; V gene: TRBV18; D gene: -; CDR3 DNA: TGTGCCAGTAACAGGGAGGCGAACAATGAGCAGTTCTTC; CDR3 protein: CASNREANNEQFF
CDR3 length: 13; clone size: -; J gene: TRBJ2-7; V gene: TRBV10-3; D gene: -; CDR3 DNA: TGTGCCATCAGTGAGTCGAAAGGGTACGAGCAGTACTTC; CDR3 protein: CAISESKGYEQYF
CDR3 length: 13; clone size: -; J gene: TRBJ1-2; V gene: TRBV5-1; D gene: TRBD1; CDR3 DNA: TGCGCCAGCAGCTGGGACAGGGGCTATGGCTACACCTTC; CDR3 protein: CASSWDRGYGYTF
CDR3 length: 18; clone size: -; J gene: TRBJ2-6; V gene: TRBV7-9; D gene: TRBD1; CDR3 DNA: TGTGCCAGCAGCTCCCGGGACAGGGGGCAAACTGGGGCCAACGTCCTGACTTTC; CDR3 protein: CASSSRDRGQTGANVLTF
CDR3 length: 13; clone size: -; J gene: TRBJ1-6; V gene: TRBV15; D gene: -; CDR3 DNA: TGTGCCACCAGCAGGGACCTAAGTTCACCCCTCCACTTT; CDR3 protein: CATSRDLSSPLHF
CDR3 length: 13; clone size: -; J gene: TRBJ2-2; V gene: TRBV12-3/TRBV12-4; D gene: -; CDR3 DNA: TGTGCCAGCAGACCCTACCTAGCCGGGGAGCTGTTTTTT; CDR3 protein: CASRPYLAGELFF
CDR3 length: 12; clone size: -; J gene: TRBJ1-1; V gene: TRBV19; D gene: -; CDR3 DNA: TGTGCCAGTAAGGTCCCGAACACTGAAGCTTTCTTT; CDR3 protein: CASKVPNTEAFF
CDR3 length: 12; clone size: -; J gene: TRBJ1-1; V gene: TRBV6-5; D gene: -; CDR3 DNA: TGTGCCAGCAGGGTCACGAACACTGAAGCTTTCTTT; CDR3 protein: CASRVTNTEAFF
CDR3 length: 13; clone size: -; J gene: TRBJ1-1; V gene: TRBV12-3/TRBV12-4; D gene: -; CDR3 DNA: TGTGCCAGCAGTCCGCTACAGGGATCGGGAGCTTTCTTT; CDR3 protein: CASSPLQGSGAFF
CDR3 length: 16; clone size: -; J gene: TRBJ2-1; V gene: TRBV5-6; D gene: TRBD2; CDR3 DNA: TGTGCCAGCAGCCGTGTAGGAGGACTAGCGGTTAATGAGCAGTTCTTC; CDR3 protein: CASSRVGGLAVNEQFF
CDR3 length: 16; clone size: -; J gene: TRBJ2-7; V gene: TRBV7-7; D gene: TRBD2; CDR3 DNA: TGTGCTAGCAGGGCGGGGGGCGGGGGCCGCTCCTACGAGCAGTACTTC; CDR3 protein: CASRAGGGGRSYEQYF
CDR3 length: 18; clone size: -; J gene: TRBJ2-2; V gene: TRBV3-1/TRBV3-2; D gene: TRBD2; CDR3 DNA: TGTGCCAGCAGCCACCGACTAGCGGGGGGGTCTGGCACCGGGGAGCTGTTTTTT; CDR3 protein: CASSHRLAGGSGTGELFF
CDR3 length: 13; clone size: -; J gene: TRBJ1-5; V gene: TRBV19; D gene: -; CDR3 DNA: TGTGCCAGTAGTACAGCGGGGGCTCAGCCCCAGCATTTT; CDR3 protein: CASSTAGAQPQHF
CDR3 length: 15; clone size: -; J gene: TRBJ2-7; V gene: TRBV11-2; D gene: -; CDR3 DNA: TGTGCCAGCAACAACGGGGGAACCAGTTCCTACGAGCAGTACTTC; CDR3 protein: CASNNGGTSSYEQYF
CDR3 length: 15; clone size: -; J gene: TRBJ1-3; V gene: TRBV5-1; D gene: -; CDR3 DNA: TGCGCCAGCACCGTTGGAGCATCCTCTGGAAACACCATATATTTT; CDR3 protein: CASTVGASSGNTIYF